The 16 T cell receptor beta chains below come from one sample, sequenced in a study of T-cell memory formation after mild COVID-19. Each CDR3 protein gets one entry after TCRdb re-called the 5' RACE reads with MiXCR. Here the sample spans about 81,000 distinct CDR3 sequences, roughly 23% being singletons. Sequences were obtained from PBMCs or a T cell subset sorted from them (not recorded which). The receptors here all came from a man aged 18 to 35 who had mild COVID-19 (a few samples of this study predate the infection). Cell type and time point are not known.

This clonotype was seen a few times. The chain carries TRBV15 and TRBJ2-2; perhaps TRBD1 as D (6 bases). V lost 6 bases, J lost 7 bases, and 18 bases lay in between. The length of the CDR3 is 15 residues. The germline V gene encodes CDR1 LNHNV and CDR2 YYDKDF (reference sequence). The CDR3 loop reads CATSTDRVAFGELFF. The CDR3 coding sequence is TGTGCCACCAGTACGGACAGAGTTGCTTTCGGGGAGCTGTTTTTT. Full variable domain (outside the CDR3, taken from reference TRBV15 and TRBJ2-2): DAMVIQNPRYQVTQFGKPVTLSCSQTLNHNVMYWYQQKSSQAPKLLFHYYDKDFNNEADTPDNFQSRRPNTSFCFLDIRSPGLGDTAMYLCATSTDRVAFGELFFGEGSRLTVL.

The chain employs TRBV4-3 and TRBJ1-5; unclear D gene. Germline V gene lookup returns CDR1 LGHNA and CDR2 YSLEER. V dropped 1 base and J dropped 5 bases, with 9 bases sitting between them. This CDR3 contains 14 residues. CDR3 amino acids: CASSQVVADQPQHF. CDR3 coding DNA: TGCGCCAGCAGCCAAGTCGTGGCGGATCAGCCCCAGCATTTT.

This chain uses TRBV6-5 with TRBJ1-1; D gene ambiguous. The CDR3 has 12 residues. Germline values: CDR1 MNHEY, CDR2 SVGAGI. Trimming cost V 6 bases and J 2 bases, with 7 bases left between them. The CDR3, as DNA: TGTGCCAGCAGCGGACTCAACACTGAAGCTTTCTTT. As protein: CASSGLNTEAFF.

This clonotype has only a few counts. This sequence joins TRBV4-1 and TRBJ2-4; the D is unclear. Germline V gene sequence: CDR1 MGHRA, CDR2 YSYEKL. V lost 0 bases and J 9 bases, leaving 6 bases between the germline ends. The CDR3 is 12 amino acids. CDR3 nucleotides: TGCGCCAGCAGCCAAGATAATTCCATTCAGTACTTC. It codes for CASSQDNSIQYF.

This clonotype appeared a few times. This chain joins TRBV12-3 or TRBV12-4 and TRBJ2-1; D is ambiguous. This CDR3 spans 12 amino acids. V shed 0 bases and J shed 4 bases, with 1 base lying between them. CDR3 protein: CASSLAYNEQFF. The CDR3 bases are TGTGCCAGCAGTTTAGCGTACAATGAGCAGTTCTTC.

This clonotype was seen at least ten times. The chain couples TRBV7-6 to TRBJ2-3; 7 bases match TRBD1. This CDR3 comprises 16 residues. CDR1 and CDR2 (germline): SGHVS, FNYEAQ. V lost 5 bases and J lost 4; bases outside the gene matches: 12. The CDR3 sequence: CASSHVQGLPPDTQYF. The CDR3 DNA reads TGTGCCAGCAGCCACGTACAGGGGCTCCCCCCAGATACGCAGTATTTT.

This clonotype has just a few counts. The rearrangement links TRBV12-3 or TRBV12-4 to TRBJ2-2; the D gene is possibly TRBD1 (6 bases). This CDR3 has 15 amino acids. V lost 5 bases and J lost 2, with 12 bases in between. The CDR3 region has the DNA TGTGCCAGCAGTAAACAGGGCGACAACACCGGGGAGCTGTTTTTT. Translating it yields CASSKQGDNTGELFF.

This chain connects TRBV11-2 to TRBJ1-6; D call uncertain. Germline lookup yields CDR1 SGHAT and CDR2 FQNNGV. Trimming cost V 4 bases and J 4 bases, with 8 bases left between them. The CDR3 is 14 amino acids. The CDR3: CASSSQVYNSPLHF. The DNA for the CDR3 is TGTGCCAGCAGCTCCCAAGTGTATAATTCACCCCTCCACTTT.

This chain uses TRBV24-1 with TRBJ1-5; D call uncertain. Per germline, CDR1 KGHDR and CDR2 SFDVKD. V lost 4 bases and J lost 7, with 16 bases in between. The CDR3 loop spans 15 amino acids. The CDR3 DNA sequence: TGTGCCACCAGTGAAAGGTGGGAGGGAGAGCAGCCCCAGCATTTT. It specifies CATSERWEGEQPQHF.

In this sample, this clonotype turned up a few times. The chain joins TRBV11-2 to TRBJ2-1; D is uncertain. Trimming removed 3 bases at V and 3 bases at J, with 9 bases between. Germline V gene data show CDR1 as SGHAT and CDR2 as FQNNGV. The CDR3 is made up of 14 amino acids. The DNA for the CDR3 is TGTGCCAGCAGCTTCCGGATTGACTACAATGAGCAGTTCTTC. This codes for CASSFRIDYNEQFF.

The rearrangement uses TRBV6-5 and TRBJ1-1; a weak D match, TRBD1 (5 bases). The germline V and J ends were trimmed by 0 bases and 6 bases, with 8 bases remaining between them. Germline V gives CDR1 MNHEY, CDR2 SVGAGI. This CDR3 contains 13 residues. The CDR3 is CASSYSRVAEAFF. The CDR3 DNA reads TGTGCCAGCAGTTACTCCAGGGTGGCTGAAGCTTTCTTT.

The rearrangement joins TRBV3-1 to TRBJ2-5, with D possibly TRBD2 on 6 matching bases. The length of the CDR3 is 17 residues. Trimming removed 0 bases from V and 4 bases from J, with 18 bases in between. Looked up from germline, CDR1 is LGHDT and CDR2 is YNNKEL (reference sequence). CDR3 in amino acids: CASSQDFAGSGSETQYF. The CDR3 region has the DNA TGTGCCAGCAGCCAAGATTTTGCGGGGTCGGGATCAGAGACCCAGTACTTC.

The V gene is TRBV4-1, the J gene TRBJ1-2; D gene uncertain. Trimming removed 1 base at V and 5 bases at J, with 8 bases between. The CDR3 has 13 amino acids. Germline loops: CDR1 MGHRA, CDR2 YSYEKL. The CDR3 region is CASSQVEEYGYTF. As DNA, the CDR3 is TGCGCCAGCAGCCAAGTCGAGGAATATGGCTACACCTTC.

The chain recombines TRBV4-3 with TRBJ1-3; D ambiguous. Germline CDR1 LGHNA, CDR2 YSLEER. V was pared by 0 bases and J by 3 bases, with 9 bases between. The CDR3 extends over 15 amino acids. The CDR3 region has the DNA TGCGCCAGCAGCCAAGATTCCGCGTATGGAAACACCATATATTTT. Translating it yields CASSQDSAYGNTIYF.

This clonotype was counted a few times. This chain joins TRBV4-1 and TRBJ2-7; either TRBD1 or TRBD2 may fit D (5 bases each). Trimming took 2 bases from V and 4 from J, leaving 9 bases between them. Per the germline V gene, CDR1 is MGHRA and CDR2 is YSYEKL. The CDR3 has 13 residues. CDR3 residues: CASSQRDGYEQYV. CDR3 in DNA: TGCGCCAGCAGCCAACGGGACGGATACGAGCAGTACGTC.

V is TRBV7-9 and J is TRBJ2-7, with 8 bases identical to TRBD1. CDR3 length equals 14 residues. After removal of 5 bases from V and 4 bases from J, the junction contained 7 bases not matched to a gene. CDR1 and CDR2 (germline): SEHNR, FQNEAQ (reference sequence). CDR3: CASSPTGGNYEQYF. CDR3 nucleotides: TGTGCCAGCAGCCCCACAGGGGGAAATTACGAGCAGTACTTC.